These 6 T cell receptor beta chains were all obtained from the same sample, sequenced in a study of cytomegalovirus exposure and HLA in healthy donors (dated by TCRdb to the late 2010s). Library preparation used the immunoSEQ multiplex PCR assay. For the multiplex PCR, a mixture combining 60 forward primers for TCR Vbeta segments and 13 reverse primers for TCR Jbeta segments was used. The clones in this table, taken by TCRdb from immuneACCESS, are in-frame only. Not every clone is retained; where verified, under half of the shortfall comes from an unresolved V gene, and the cause of the rest is unknown. The sample contains 150,000 to 200,000 clones, around four fifths of them found a single time. The leading ten clones occupy roughly 2% of the sample. Specimen: PBMCs. Every receptor here comes from a female donor in good health and CMV-seronegative.

This clone appeared a single time. The chain joins TRBV18 to TRBJ2-7; 8 nucleotides line up with TRBD2. The germline V gene encodes CDR1 KGHSH and CDR2 LQKENI. V gave up 2 bases and J gave up 3 bases; unmatched junction bases: 3. The CDR3 covers 14 residues. The CDR3 bases are TGTGCCAGCTCACCAGCGGCGGGGGGCTACGAGCAGTACTTC. It codes for CASSPAAGGYEQYF.

The rearrangement joins TRBV7-8 to TRBJ1-5; 8 nucleotides match TRBD1. Germline CDR1 reads SGHVS; CDR2 reads FQNEAQ. The V and J ends lost 5 bases and 5 bases, in that order; junction bases with no gene match: 8. The CDR3 loop spans 15 amino acids. The CDR3 nucleotides are TGTGCCAGCAGCCCGTGGACAGGGACAGATCAGCCCCAGCATTTT. Translating it yields CASSPWTGTDQPQHF.

The gene calls are TRBV9 and TRBJ1-1; D not resolved. The V and J ends lost 1 base and 1 base respectively, with 11 bases between them. Germline CDR1 reads SGDLS; CDR2 reads YYNGEE. This CDR3 spans 15 amino acids. Here the CDR3 reads CASSVRGLPNTEAFF. Here the CDR3 DNA reads TGTGCCAGCAGCGTAAGAGGCCTTCCGAACACTGAAGCTTTCTTT.

The V gene is TRBV30, the J gene TRBJ2-1, with D perhaps matching TRBD2 (7 bases). V gave up 5 bases and J gave up 8 bases, with 13 bases separating them. This CDR3 comprises 12 residues. Germline V gene lookup returns CDR1 GTSNPN and CDR2 SVGIG (reference sequence). CDR3 nucleotides: TGTGCCTGGGGGGGCGGGAGCTATGAGCAGTTCTTC. It is translated as CAWGGGSYEQFF. Full variable domain (remainder filled in from reference TRBV30 and TRBJ2-1): SQTIHQWPATLVQPVGSPLSLECTVEGTSNPNLYWYRQAAGRGLQLLFYSVGIGQISSEVPQNLSASRPQDRQFILSSKKLLLSDSGFYLCAWGGGSYEQFFGPGTRLTVL.

A single count supports this clone. The rearrangement joins TRBV6-1 to TRBJ2-1; 7 nucleotides align to TRBD1. Germline assignment: CDR1 MNHNS and CDR2 SASEGT. With V trimmed by 4 bases and J by 3 bases, 3 bases remained unmatched. The CDR3 is 14 residues long. CDR3 sequence: CASSGGQVYNEQFF. CDR3 nucleotides: TGTGCCAGCAGTGGCGGACAGGTCTACAATGAGCAGTTCTTC.

V usage is TRBV6-1 and J usage is TRBJ1-2; D is ambiguous. The V gene lost 4 bases and the J gene lost 4 bases, with 4 bases spanning the gap. This CDR3 contains 11 residues. Germline loops: CDR1 MNHNS, CDR2 SASEGT. CDR3 region: CASSGVYGYTF. In nucleotides, the CDR3 is TGTGCCAGCAGTGGAGTCTATGGCTACACCTTC.